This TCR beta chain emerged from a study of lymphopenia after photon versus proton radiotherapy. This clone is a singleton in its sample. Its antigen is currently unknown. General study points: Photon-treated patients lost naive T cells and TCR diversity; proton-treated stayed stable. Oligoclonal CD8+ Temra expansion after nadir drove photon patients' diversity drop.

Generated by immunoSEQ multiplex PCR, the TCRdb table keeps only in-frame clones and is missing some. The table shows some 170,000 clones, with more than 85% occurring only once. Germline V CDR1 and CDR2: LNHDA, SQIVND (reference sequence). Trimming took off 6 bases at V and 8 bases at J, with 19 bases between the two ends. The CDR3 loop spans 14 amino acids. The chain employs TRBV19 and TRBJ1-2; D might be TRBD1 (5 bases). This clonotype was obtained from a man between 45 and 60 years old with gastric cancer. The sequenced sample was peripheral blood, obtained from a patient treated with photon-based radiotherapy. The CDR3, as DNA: TGTGCCAGTAGAACCGGTTCGTTGGGGCAGGGCTACACCTTC. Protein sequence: CASRTGSLGQGYTF.